This entry lists 15 T cell receptor beta chains sequenced from one sample in a study of vaccination and CD4 T cells after COVID-19. The assay that was used to sequence DNA from cultured CD4+ T cells was the Oncomine TCR Beta short-read assay. TCRdb reprocessed the PCR reads with MiXCR, giving one entry per CDR3 protein. The sample has around 26,000 distinct CDR3 sequences, around two fifths seen once. These receptors are not linked to any known antigen. Time point described: late sampling 161 to 241 days after vaccination in three convalescent patients. As to treatment: approximately nine-day PBMC culture with coronavirus spike peptide pools or control peptides (ViraFEST assay). The starting material was CD4+ T cells from blood, cultured in vitro, obtained about 7 months after SARS-CoV-2 vaccination. These receptors were taken from a human donor who had recovered from COVID-19.

The chain carries TRBV29-1 and TRBJ2-3; D is perhaps TRBD1 (5 bases). The V end lost 6 bases, the J end lost 1 base, and 11 bases lay between the germline ends. The CDR3 is 13 residues long. CDR1 SQVTM and CDR2 ANQGSEA come from the germline V gene. The CDR3 spells CSVPDTRTDTQYF. For the CDR3, the DNA is TGCAGCGTACCGGACACCCGCACAGATACGCAGTATTTT.

This clonotype occurred a few times. J is TRBJ1-1 and V is TRBV7-6; 9 nucleotides line up with TRBD1. CDR3 length: 14 residues. With 3 bases clipped from V and 1 base from J, the junction kept 0 bases outside the gene matches. Germline V gives CDR1 SGHVS, CDR2 FNYEAQ. This CDR3 is CASSLGQGNTEAFF. The CDR3 DNA is TGTGCCAGCAGCTTGGGACAGGGGAACACTGAAGCTTTCTTT.

This clonotype was counted a few times. The chain combines TRBV6-1 with TRBJ1-2, with D possibly being TRBD1 (6 bases). CDR3 length: 13 amino acids. V was clipped by 6 bases and J by 4 bases, with 12 bases between them. Germline-derived CDR1 and CDR2 are MNHNS and SASEGT. For the CDR3, the DNA is TGTGCCAGCAGGCCAGGGGACTCCTATGGCTACACCTTC. Amino acids: CASRPGDSYGYTF.

This clonotype has a handful of counts. The chain recombines TRBV6-1 with TRBJ2-1; TRBD2 matches at 7 bases. V lost 6 bases, J lost 5 bases, and 4 bases stayed unmatched. The CDR3 extends over 13 amino acids. In germline, CDR1 is MNHNS, CDR2 SASEGT. CDR3 in amino acids: CASRSGGNNEQFF. The CDR3 region has the DNA TGTGCCAGCAGGTCGGGGGGTAACAATGAGCAGTTCTTC.

This chain connects TRBV6-1 to TRBJ2-6, with D uncertain. The CDR3 runs 15 residues. V lost 3 bases and J lost 2, with 8 bases in between. Germline V gene sequence: CDR1 MNHNS, CDR2 SASEGT. CDR3 sequence (DNA): TGTGCCAGCAGTGACAGTAAAGCTGGGGCCAACGTCCTGACTTTC. Translating it yields CASSDSKAGANVLTF.

This sequence joins TRBV6-9 and TRBJ1-2, with 10 bases fitting TRBD1. Germline trimming cut 9 bases from V and 5 bases from J; bases unmatched to any gene: 15. The germline V gene encodes CDR1 MNHGY and CDR2 SVAAGI. The CDR3 has 16 residues. The CDR3 region has the DNA TGTGCCAGGGGTCTGGCCGGGACAGGGGAACGGTATGGCTACACCTTC. As protein: CARGLAGTGERYGYTF.

This clonotype showed up just a few times. The V call is TRBV6-1, the J call TRBJ2-5, with a weak D call TRBD2 (6 bases). Germline V gene lookup returns CDR1 MNHNS and CDR2 SASEGT. The CDR3 is made up of 15 amino acids. Trimming took 4 bases from V and 4 from J, leaving 16 bases between them. CDR3 nucleotide sequence: TGTGCCAGCAGTGGTGGCCTTCGGGGGACAGAGACCCAGTACTTC. Translated, it gives CASSGGLRGTETQYF.

This clonotype was counted a few times. The CDR3 region is CASGQTGEQYF. In DNA form, the CDR3 reads TGTGCGAGCGGACAGACGGGAGAGCAGTACTTC. V and J are TRBV2 and TRBJ2-7, with D possibly TRBD1 on 6 matching bases. The CDR3 spans 11 residues. CDR1 and CDR2 (germline): SNHLY, FYNNEI.

This clonotype was seen more than once but under ten times. The chain links TRBV7-9 to TRBJ2-5, with 9 bases identical to TRBD2. V lost 1 base, J lost 5 bases, and 11 bases stayed unmatched. Per the germline V gene, CDR1 is SEHNR and CDR2 is FQNEAQ (reference sequence). The CDR3 length is 17 residues. CDR3: CASSLVVAGVPRETQYF. CDR3 in DNA: TGTGCCAGCAGCTTAGTGGTAGCGGGAGTGCCTCGGGAGACCCAGTACTTC.

This clonotype was seen more than once but under ten times. The chain carries TRBV28 and TRBJ1-6, with a tentative D call TRBD1 (6 bases). Germline values: CDR1 MDHEN, CDR2 SYDVKM. This CDR3 spans 14 amino acids. The ends were cut back, 7 bases at V and 4 bases at J, with 11 bases in the middle. The CDR3 region is CASKEGGYNSPLHF. CDR3 DNA sequence: TGTGCCAGCAAAGAAGGGGGATATAATTCACCCCTCCACTTT.

This rearrangement joins TRBV6-1 to TRBJ2-1; possibly TRBD1 for D (6 bases). CDR3 size: 14 residues. The germline gives CDR1 MNHNS, CDR2 SASEGT. Trimming stripped 4 bases from V and 4 bases from J, with 11 bases between. The CDR3 region is CASSVTGSYNEQFF. Written as DNA, the CDR3 is TGTGCCAGCAGTGTAACAGGGTCGTACAATGAGCAGTTCTTC.

Here the CDR3 DNA reads TGCAGTGCTAGGGCGGGGGGGGCCAACGTCCTGACTTTC. This codes for CSARAGGANVLTF. This chain links TRBV20-1 with TRBJ2-6; TRBD2 is a possible D gene (6 bases). This CDR3 is 13 amino acids long. CDR1 is DFQATT, CDR2 SNEGSKA, per germline (reference sequence). V was pared by 3 bases and J by 4 bases, with 7 bases between.

The chain carries TRBV20-1 and TRBJ2-7; D not resolved. Germline-derived CDR1 and CDR2 are DFQATT and SNEGSKA (reference sequence). This CDR3 is built from 11 residues. V lost 2 bases and J lost 3, with 5 bases in between. As DNA, the CDR3 is TGCAGTGCTAGACTCGGCTACGAGCAGTACTTC. Residues: CSARLGYEQYF.

The CDR3 here is CSARDFPDSSYNEQFF. The CDR3 DNA reads TGCAGTGCTAGAGATTTCCCGGACAGCTCCTACAATGAGCAGTTCTTC. V usage is TRBV20-1 and J usage is TRBJ2-1; the D gene is possibly TRBD1 (6 bases). The CDR3 runs to 16 residues. Trimming removed 0 bases from V and 0 bases from J, with 12 bases in between. The V gene's germline CDR1 is DFQATT and CDR2 SNEGSKA (reference sequence).

This clonotype was counted a few times. The chain joins TRBV7-2 to TRBJ1-1; no firm D call. The CDR3 spans 14 residues. Per the germline V gene, CDR1 is SGHTA and CDR2 is FQGNSA. Deletions cut 1 base from V and 2 bases from J, with 8 bases between. CDR3 protein: CASSLDGFNTEAFF. CDR3 coding DNA: TGTGCCAGCAGCTTAGATGGGTTCAACACTGAAGCTTTCTTT.